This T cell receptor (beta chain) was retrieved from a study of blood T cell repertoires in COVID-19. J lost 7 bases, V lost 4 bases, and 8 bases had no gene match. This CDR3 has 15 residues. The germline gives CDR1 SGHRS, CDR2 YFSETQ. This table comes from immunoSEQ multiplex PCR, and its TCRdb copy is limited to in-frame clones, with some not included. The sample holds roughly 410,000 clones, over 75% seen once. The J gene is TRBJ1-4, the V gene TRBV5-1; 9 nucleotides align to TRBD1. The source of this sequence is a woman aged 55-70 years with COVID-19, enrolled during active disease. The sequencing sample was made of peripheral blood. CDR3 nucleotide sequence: TGCGCCAGCAGCCCAGGACAGGGGAGGGGTGAAAAACTGTTTTTT. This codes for CASSPGQGRGEKLFF.